The 30 T cell receptor beta chains below were found in one sample sequenced in a study of cytomegalovirus exposure and HLA in healthy donors. Both 60 Vbeta primers and 13 Jbeta primers went into the PCR. Method: immunoSEQ multiplex PCR; TCRdb's copy keeps in-frame clones and lacks some. The sample includes 150,000 to 200,000 clones, 80% to 85% of them seen just once. Material for sequencing was PBMCs. The receptors were sampled from a man aged 45-65 years in good health and CMV-seronegative.

The chain employs TRBV5-1 and TRBJ2-7; 7 positions agree with TRBD2. The length of the CDR3 is 15 residues. V gave up 0 bases and J gave up 3 bases; unmatched junction bases: 6. Germline assignment: CDR1 SGHRS and CDR2 YFSETQ. Written as DNA, the CDR3 is TGCGCCAGCAGCTTGGCCGGGGGGACCGGCTACGAGCAGTACTTC. This translates into CASSLAGGTGYEQYF.

The chain joins TRBV7-2 to TRBJ2-7; D unclear. Trimming removed 2 bases at V and 5 bases at J, with 16 bases between. Germline assignment: CDR1 SGHTA and CDR2 FQGNSA. This CDR3 has 15 residues. The CDR3, as DNA: TGTGCCAGCAGCTTATCTGAAGTACCTGGCCACGAGCAGTACTTC. This sequence encodes CASSLSEVPGHEQYF.

The CDR3 here is CASSPFLSEQGAFSYNSPLHF. DNA for the CDR3: TGTGCCAGCAGCCCCTTTCTTTCAGAACAGGGGGCTTTCTCCTATAATTCACCCCTCCACTTT. The gene calls are TRBV4-2 and TRBJ1-6; TRBD1 matches at 9 bases. In germline, CDR1 is LGHNA, CDR2 YNFKEQ. Trimming at V came to 4 bases and at J to 0 bases, leaving 16 bases not matched to a gene. This CDR3 region has 21 residues.

The genes are TRBV19 and TRBJ2-1, with 7 bases that match TRBD2. Germline trimming cut 3 bases from V and 2 bases from J; bases unmatched to any gene: 4. The CDR3 spans 15 residues. Germline CDR1 and CDR2: LNHDA and SQIVND (reference sequence). The CDR3 protein is CASSIRRETYNEQFF. The CDR3 region has the DNA TGTGCCAGTAGTATCCGGCGGGAGACCTACAATGAGCAGTTCTTC.

This chain uses TRBV18 with TRBJ2-7; D ambiguous. Per germline, CDR1 KGHSH and CDR2 LQKENI. Trimming took 3 bases from V and 7 from J, leaving 16 bases between them. The CDR3 has 14 amino acids. The CDR3 nucleotides read TGTGCCAGCTCACCCTTAGACTTAACCCTGGAGCAGTACTTC. This sequence encodes CASSPLDLTLEQYF.

J is TRBJ1-3 and V is TRBV7-9, with no clear D. Trimming shortened V by 10 bases and J by 0 bases, and 16 bases separated the two germline ends. CDR1 and CDR2 from the germline V gene are SEHNR and FQNEAQ (reference sequence). There are 15 residues in the CDR3. The CDR3 spells CAIGPDRGSGNTIYF. The CDR3 nucleotides read TGTGCCATTGGCCCAGACCGGGGCTCTGGAAACACCATATATTTT.

J is TRBJ1-1 and V is TRBV18, with 7 bases that match TRBD1. CDR1 KGHSH and CDR2 LQKENI come from the germline V gene. This CDR3 spans 15 amino acids. V was clipped by 3 bases and J by 3 bases; unmatched bases: 7. The CDR3 region is CASSPSTGLDTEAFF. DNA for the CDR3: TGTGCCAGCTCACCTTCGACAGGGCTCGACACTGAAGCTTTCTTT. The whole variable domain, filled in from reference TRBV18 and TRBJ1-1, reads NAGVMQNPRHLVRRRGQEARLRCSPMKGHSHVYWYRQLPEEGLKFMVYLQKENIIDESGMPKERFSAEFPKEGPSILRIQQVVRGDSAAYFCASSPSTGLDTEAFFGQGTRLTVV.

The chain uses TRBV14 and TRBJ1-1; no clear D. Trimming removed 6 bases at V and 5 bases at J, with 10 bases between. The CDR3 length is 12 residues. CDR1 and CDR2 (germline): SGHDN, FVKESK. This chain's CDR3 is CASRVGETEAFF. The CDR3 region has the DNA TGTGCCAGCAGGGTCGGGGAAACTGAAGCTTTCTTT.

The J gene is TRBJ2-7, the V gene TRBV6-5; 9 positions agree with TRBD1. In germline, CDR1 is MNHEY, CDR2 SVGAGI. The trim removed 2 bases at V and 1 base at J, leaving 3 bases unmatched. The CDR3 covers 15 residues. The CDR3 protein is CASSYGQGRSYEQYF. In DNA, the CDR3 is TGTGCCAGCAGTTACGGACAGGGGCGATCCTACGAGCAGTACTTC.

The V gene is TRBV19, the J gene TRBJ2-5, with 7 bases matching TRBD1. The closer fit of TRBJ2-7 to the DNA end suggests the J call may be wrong. Germline CDR1 reads LNHDA; CDR2 reads SQIVND (reference sequence). The CDR3 covers 12 residues. CDR3 loop: CASSGTGAEQYF. The CDR3 DNA follows: TGTGCCAGTAGTGGTACAGGGGCCGAGCAGTACTTC.

In regard to this clone: The junction shows a germline mismatch at one end, possibly a read error. The chain has TRBV6-5 and TRBJ1-2; 9 bases map to TRBD1. The germline gives CDR1 MNHEY, CDR2 SVGAGI. CDR3 length equals 15 residues. The CDR3 nucleotides are TGTGCCAGCAGTGGGGGGACAGGGCCTAACCATGGCTACACCTTC. Its translation: CASSGGTGPNHGYTF.

This sequence joins TRBV28 and TRBJ1-4, with D unclear. The V gene lost 3 bases and the J gene lost 7 bases, with 12 bases spanning the gap. Germline V gene data show CDR1 as MDHEN and CDR2 as SYDVKM. The CDR3 has 14 residues. This chain's CDR3 is CASSFNGESEKLFF. In nucleotides, the CDR3 is TGTGCCAGCAGTTTTAACGGGGAAAGTGAAAAACTGTTTTTT.

This clone has just a few counts. The rearrangement uses TRBV5-4 and TRBJ1-1; 8 bases are shared with TRBD1. V shed 3 bases and J 4 bases; nucleotides not matched to a gene: 5. The CDR3 runs to 14 residues. CDR1 and CDR2 (germline): SGHNT, YYREEE (reference sequence). CDR3 in DNA: TGTGCCAGCAGCTACGGACAGGGTACCACTGAAGCTTTCTTT. Its translation is CASSYGQGTTEAFF.

This chain joins TRBV28 and TRBJ2-6; D is unresolved. Looked up from germline, CDR1 is MDHEN and CDR2 is SYDVKM. This CDR3 spans 14 amino acids. V shed 6 bases and J shed 0 bases, with 6 bases lying between them. CDR3 in DNA: TGTGCCAGCAGCCGTAACTCTGGGGCCAACGTCCTGACTTTC. Its protein product is CASSRNSGANVLTF.

The V and J genes are TRBV6-6 and TRBJ2-1; D is uncertain. Trimming cost V 3 bases and J 6 bases, with 6 bases left between them. Germline V gene sequence: CDR1 MNHNY, CDR2 SVGAGI (reference sequence). This CDR3 region has 12 residues. The CDR3 DNA follows: TGTGCCAGCAGTTATTACGGCAATGAGCAGTTCTTC. This translates into CASSYYGNEQFF.

This chain connects TRBV7-2 to TRBJ1-2, with 8 bases lining up with TRBD1. The V gene's germline CDR1 is SGHTA and CDR2 FQGNSA. This CDR3 is 13 amino acids long. V trimming: 4 bases; J trimming: 6 bases; junction bases outside the gene matches: 4. The CDR3 region has the DNA TGTGCCAGCAGCTCCCACAGGGGGGATGGCTACACCTTC. Residues: CASSSHRGDGYTF.

This clone was seen a single time. This sequence joins TRBV29-1 and TRBJ2-1, with TRBD2 matching over 8 bases. CDR1 and CDR2 from the germline V gene are SQVTM and ANQGSEA. Losses at the gene ends were 8 bases for V and 4 bases for J; bases not matched to a gene: 10. The CDR3 has 14 amino acids. This CDR3 is CSYGRGAMYNEQFF. CDR3 DNA: TGCAGCTATGGGCGGGGGGCTATGTACAATGAGCAGTTCTTC.

This chain links TRBV10-3 with TRBJ1-2; D possibly corresponds to TRBD1 (5 bases). V gave up 0 bases and J gave up 5 bases, with 10 bases separating them. This CDR3 is built from 14 residues. CDR1 is ENHRY and CDR2 is SYGVKD in the germline V gene. The chain's CDR3 is CAISESEQGYGYTF. The CDR3 coding sequence is TGTGCCATCAGTGAGTCGGAGCAGGGTTATGGCTACACCTTC.

The chain employs TRBV18 and TRBJ2-7, with D maybe TRBD1 (6 bases). V was shortened by 5 bases and J by 1 base, with 12 bases between the two germline ends. CDR3 length: 14 residues. Germline CDR1 reads KGHSH; CDR2 reads LQKENI. The CDR3 loop reads CASSTDRNSYEQYF. The CDR3 bases are TGTGCCAGCTCAACCGACAGGAATTCCTACGAGCAGTACTTC.

The J gene is TRBJ1-5, the V gene TRBV6-5; possible D gene TRBD1, 5 bases. Trimming pared 6 bases from V and 0 bases from J, leaving 12 bases between. The CDR3 runs 15 residues. CDR1 is MNHEY and CDR2 is SVGAGI in the germline V gene. This chain's CDR3 is CASSVAGYSNQPQHF. CDR3 nucleotide sequence: TGTGCCAGCAGCGTAGCAGGGTATAGCAATCAGCCCCAGCATTTT.

The chain carries TRBV29-1 and TRBJ2-5, with TRBD2 matching 11 bases. The CDR3 length is 16 residues. Germline V gives CDR1 SQVTM, CDR2 ANQGSEA. Unmatched junction bases numbered 8, after V lost 4 bases and J lost 1 base. The CDR3 reads CSVGRGTSGTQETQYF. In DNA form, the CDR3 reads TGCAGCGTTGGGAGAGGGACTAGCGGTACCCAAGAGACCCAGTACTTC.

This clone was detected only a few times. This chain links TRBV11-2 with TRBJ1-1; TRBD1 is a possible D gene (6 bases). The V end was cut by 5 bases, the J end by 1 base, with 11 bases between. Germline CDR1 reads SGHAT; CDR2 reads FQNNGV. The CDR3 has 14 residues. CDR3 sequence reads: CASSQRQANTEAFF. The DNA for the CDR3 is TGTGCCAGCAGCCAACGACAGGCGAACACTGAAGCTTTCTTT.

This chain uses TRBV7-2 with TRBJ2-1; 10 bases align to TRBD2. In germline, CDR1 is SGHTA, CDR2 FQGNSA. The V and J ends lost 9 bases and 4 bases, in that order; junction bases with no gene match: 3. CDR3 length equals 13 residues. CDR3 coding DNA: TGTGCCAGTACTAGCGGGACATACAATGAGCAGTTCTTC. Translated: CASTSGTYNEQFF.

V usage is TRBV6-5 and J usage is TRBJ2-1, with 14 bases lining up with TRBD2. With 6 bases clipped from V and 9 bases from J, the junction kept 7 bases outside the gene matches. This CDR3 contains 15 residues. The germline gives CDR1 MNHEY, CDR2 SVGAGI. In DNA form, the CDR3 reads TGTGCCAGCAGCCCCGGGACTAGCGGGAGTTCTGAGCAGTTCTTC. Protein product: CASSPGTSGSSEQFF.

CDR3 bases: TGTGCCAGCAGCTTGGACAGAAATAGGGCCCAGCATTTT. It translates to CASSLDRNRAQHF. The chain employs TRBV7-2 and TRBJ1-5; a weak D match, TRBD1 (6 bases). The CDR3 runs 13 residues. Trimming removed 3 bases at V and 11 bases at J, with 14 bases between. Germline values: CDR1 SGHTA, CDR2 FQGNSA.

V and J are TRBV30 and TRBJ1-2, with D maybe TRBD1 (5 bases). The V and J ends lost 3 bases and 4 bases respectively, with 15 bases between them. The length of the CDR3 is 14 residues. CDR1 and CDR2 from the germline V gene are GTSNPN and SVGIG (reference sequence). The CDR3 bases are TGTGCCTGGAGGAAACAGGCCCGAGGCTATGGCTACACCTTC. Protein: CAWRKQARGYGYTF.

The CDR3 DNA follows: TGTGCCAGCAGCTTAGTGGAGAAGAACACTGAAGCTTTCTTT. Residues: CASSLVEKNTEAFF. This chain joins TRBV13 and TRBJ1-1, with unresolved D. The CDR3 extends over 14 amino acids. The germline gives CDR1 PRHDT, CDR2 FYEKMQ (reference sequence). V was clipped by 1 base and J by 1 base, with 7 bases between them.

The chain is built from TRBV19 and TRBJ2-7; 9 bases are a match to TRBD1. From germline, CDR1 is LNHDA and CDR2 SQIVND (reference sequence). This CDR3 has 16 residues. The V segment lost 5 bases and the J segment 2 bases; nucleotides outside the gene matches: 10. CDR3 residues: CASSSRTGASPYEQYF. Here the CDR3 DNA reads TGTGCCAGTAGTTCCCGGACAGGGGCCTCCCCCTACGAGCAGTACTTC.

The gene calls are TRBV18 and TRBJ2-1; TRBD2 aligns across 15 bases. Germline CDR1 reads KGHSH; CDR2 reads LQKENI. The CDR3 totals 17 residues. V shed 2 bases and J 9 bases; nucleotides not matched to a gene: 8. CDR3 sequence: CASSPLGLAGGLGEQFF. CDR3 coding DNA: TGTGCCAGCTCACCATTAGGACTAGCGGGAGGGCTAGGTGAGCAGTTCTTC.

The chain links TRBV7-9 to TRBJ1-5; 7 bases line up with TRBD1. CDR3 length: 16 amino acids. V trimming: 0 bases; J trimming: 4 bases; junction bases outside the gene matches: 6. Germline CDR1 is SEHNR and CDR2 is FQNEAQ (reference sequence). CDR3: CASSLATDRINQPQHF. The CDR3 DNA follows: TGTGCCAGCAGCTTAGCGACGGACAGGATAAATCAGCCCCAGCATTTT. Using reference TRBV7-9 and TRBJ1-5 for the parts outside the CDR3, the full variable domain is DTGVSQNPRHKITKRGQNVTFRCDPISEHNRLYWYRQTLGQGPEFLTYFQNEAQLEKSRLLSDRFSAERPKGSFSTLEIQRTEQGDSAMYLCASSLATDRINQPQHFGDGTRLSIL.